The 17 T cell receptor beta chains presented below share a single source sample, sequenced in a study of identical twins. TCRdb passed the 5' RACE reads through MiXCR, listing each CDR3 protein once. The sample has about 570,000 distinct CDR3 sequences, approximately 10% seen once; the top ten hold 2.5% to 3.5%. Another study also made use of these data, one on yellow fever vaccine responses in identical twins.

The sequenced material came from PBMCs. These receptors were taken from a woman younger than 30 in good health.

The chain has TRBV11-2 and TRBJ2-7; 12 bases are shared with TRBD1. V dropped 0 bases and J dropped 1; count of bases not matched to a gene: 13. The CDR3 runs to 20 residues. In germline, CDR1 is SGHAT, CDR2 FQNNGV. This CDR3 reads CASSLDYRDRGQQYSYEQYF. The CDR3 nucleotides read TGTGCCAGCAGCTTAGATTACCGGGACAGGGGGCAACAGTATTCCTACGAGCAGTACTTC.

The chain employs TRBV5-4 and TRBJ2-2, with a tentative D call TRBD2 (5 bases). The CDR3 is 14 residues long. Looked up from germline, CDR1 is SGHNT and CDR2 is YYREEE (reference sequence). Between the trimmed V and J ends, which lost 0 bases and 7 bases, there was a span of 10 bases. The CDR3 sequence: CASSLVGGGGELFF. The CDR3 DNA reads TGTGCCAGCAGCTTGGTCGGAGGCGGCGGGGAGCTGTTTTTT.

This clonotype appeared a few times. V gene TRBV2 combines with J gene TRBJ2-4; 10 bases agree with TRBD2. The CDR3 loop spans 16 amino acids. Germline V gene sequence: CDR1 SNHLY, CDR2 FYNNEI. Unmatched junction bases numbered 8, after V lost 6 bases and J lost 3 bases. CDR3 sequence reads: CASRHLAGEDKNIQYF. The CDR3 DNA reads TGTGCCAGCAGACATCTAGCGGGAGAAGACAAAAACATTCAGTACTTC.

To note about this clonotype: The junction and the germline gene differ at one end; a read error may be behind it. This chain joins TRBV7-2 and TRBJ2-3, with D perhaps matching TRBD2 (6 bases). CDR3 length: 12 residues. The germline V gene has CDR1 SGHTA and CDR2 FQGNSA. This chain's CDR3 is CASSPIRGGLHF. The CDR3 region has the DNA TGTGCCAGCAGCCCTATCCGAGGAGGACTACATTTT. The whole variable domain, filled in from reference TRBV7-2 and TRBJ2-3, reads GAGVSQSPSNKVTEKGKDVELRCDPISGHTALYWYRQSLGQGLEFLIYFQGNSAPDKSGLPSDRFSAERTGGSVSTLTIQRTQQEDSAVYLCASSPIRGGLHFGPGTRLTVL.

The rearrangement uses TRBV7-8 and TRBJ2-1; TRBD2 matches 12 bases. Germline V lookup: CDR1 SGHVS, CDR2 FQNEAQ. CDR3 size: 14 residues. Trimming removed 4 bases from V and 9 bases from J; junction bases left unmatched: 4. The CDR3: CASSYPSGRVEQFF. DNA for the CDR3: TGTGCCAGCAGCTACCCTAGCGGGAGGGTTGAGCAGTTCTTC.

V is TRBV5-5 and J is TRBJ1-2, with D possibly matching TRBD1 (6 bases). V was shortened by 7 bases and J by 1 base, with 17 bases between the two germline ends. The CDR3 is made up of 15 amino acids. Germline V gives CDR1 SGHKS, CDR2 YYEKEE (reference sequence). The CDR3 is CASGGQEGDNYGYTF. In DNA, the CDR3 is TGTGCCAGCGGGGGGCAGGAGGGGGATAACTATGGCTACACCTTC.

The rearrangement links TRBV6-5 to TRBJ2-1; D is possibly TRBD1 (5 bases). CDR1 is MNHEY, CDR2 SVGAGI, per germline. V shed 2 bases and J shed 5 bases, with 10 bases lying between them. The CDR3 length is 14 residues. CDR3 in DNA: TGTGCCAGCAGTTACGGCAGGGCTGACAATGAGCAGTTCTTC. Its translation is CASSYGRADNEQFF.

This clonotype appeared a few times. This chain uses TRBV7-9 with TRBJ2-5; D may match TRBD1 or TRBD2 (7 bases each). This CDR3 contains 13 residues. Germline V gene lookup returns CDR1 SEHNR and CDR2 FQNEAQ (reference sequence). V shed 11 bases and J shed 4 bases, with 17 bases lying between them. The CDR3 DNA sequence: TGTGCCCAGGGGGGGACTGTGATAGAGACCCAGTACTTC. This gives the protein CAQGGTVIETQYF.

This clonotype appeared a few times. V and J are TRBV15 and TRBJ2-3, with D perhaps assigned TRBD1 or TRBD2 (6 bases each). The CDR3 spans 18 residues. Trimming shortened V by 3 bases and J by 2 bases, and 21 bases separated the two germline ends. Germline loops: CDR1 LNHNV, CDR2 YYDKDF (reference sequence). The CDR3 reads CATSSAWGAPRVTDTQYF. The CDR3 nucleotides read TGTGCCACCAGCAGTGCCTGGGGGGCCCCACGAGTCACAGATACGCAGTATTTT.

The chain couples TRBV7-6 to TRBJ2-3; D unclear. CDR1 and CDR2 (germline): SGHVS, FNYEAQ. This CDR3 has 17 residues. Trimming left V 7 bases short and J 1 base short, with 21 bases between. The CDR3 DNA follows: TGTGCCAGCACCCACTACACCGGGCCCTCGGGCACAGATACGCAGTATTTT. Amino acid sequence: CASTHYTGPSGTDTQYF.

There are many counts of this clonotype. This chain connects TRBV29-1 to TRBJ2-1; D might be TRBD2 (5 bases). This CDR3 has 13 residues. CDR1 is SQVTM, CDR2 ANQGSEA, per germline. With 7 bases removed from V and 3 bases from J, the gap between germline ends came to 13 bases. The CDR3 DNA follows: TGCAGCGCCAGCGGACTCTACTACAATGAGCAGTTCTTC. This gives the protein CSASGLYYNEQFF.

The chain recombines TRBV2 with TRBJ2-7; a weak D match, TRBD1 (5 bases). V was shortened by 7 bases and J by 0 bases, with 10 bases between the two germline ends. The CDR3 is 13 residues long. Germline CDR1 is SNHLY and CDR2 is FYNNEI. Here the CDR3 DNA reads TGTGCCAGCATGTGGGGCTTCTCCTACGAGCAGTACTTC. It yields the protein CASMWGFSYEQYF.

The chain recombines TRBV6-1 with TRBJ2-5, with 8 bases aligning to TRBD2. Germline V gene data show CDR1 as MNHNS and CDR2 as SASEGT. The CDR3 consists of 14 residues. Trimming took 5 bases from V and 5 from J; bases not matched to a gene: 7. The CDR3: CASSPRGGWETQYF. The CDR3 nucleotides read TGTGCCAGCAGTCCCCGGGGGGGGTGGGAGACCCAGTACTTC.

CDR3: CAISQGQGMDEQYF. The CDR3 bases are TGTGCCATCAGCCAGGGACAGGGCATGGACGAGCAGTACTTC. The chain has TRBV10-3 and TRBJ2-7; TRBD1 matches at 9 bases. Per germline, CDR1 ENHRY and CDR2 SYGVKD. The CDR3 is 14 residues long. J gave up 5 bases and V 6 bases, and 8 bases lay outside the gene matches.

This sequence joins TRBV7-6 and TRBJ2-3, with 9 bases identical to TRBD2. V lost 2 bases to trimming and J lost 5 bases; unmatched junction nucleotides: 5. CDR3 length: 15 residues. Per the germline V gene, CDR1 is SGHVS and CDR2 is FNYEAQ. CDR3 sequence: CASSLQAGGIDTQYF. For the CDR3, the DNA is TGTGCCAGCAGCTTACAAGCGGGGGGAATAGATACGCAGTATTTT.

This clonotype occurred many times. The J gene is TRBJ2-1, the V gene TRBV27; TRBD2 aligns across 11 bases. The V gene end was trimmed by 2 bases and the J gene end by 3 bases; junction bases not matched to a gene: 3. Germline CDR1 is MNHEY and CDR2 is SMNVEV (reference sequence). The CDR3 covers 16 residues. This CDR3 is CASSLTSGSFYNEQFF. CDR3 coding DNA: TGTGCCAGCAGTTTAACTAGCGGGAGTTTCTACAATGAGCAGTTCTTC.

This clonotype was seen a few times. This chain connects TRBV15 to TRBJ1-1, with D unclear. Trimming pared 8 bases from V and 1 base from J, leaving 5 bases between. The germline CDR1 and CDR2 sequences are LNHNV and YYDKDF (reference sequence). This CDR3 region has 11 residues. The chain's CDR3 is CATGWNTEAFF. In DNA, the CDR3 is TGTGCCACCGGATGGAACACTGAAGCTTTCTTT.